This T cell receptor beta chain is drawn from a study of cytomegalovirus exposure and HLA in healthy donors (dated by TCRdb to 2016 to 2017). Some background on the complete study: A later analysis indicated that the roughly 120 validation repertoires were generated on the platform also employed for the approximately 670 repertoires of the first cohort. The aim of the study was to test whether cataloging public T cell receptors could identify signatures of past pathogen exposure. Besides the first cohort of around 670 subjects, a separate validation cohort made up of about 120 different subjects was used. The study combined high-throughput TCR immunosequencing, statistical association of individual TCRs with disease status, and machine learning to predict cytomegalovirus infection status. General conclusions and limits of the study: Three of the identified cytomegalovirus-associated TCR beta chains were confirmed in vitro to be specific for cytomegalovirus antigens. Of the cluster scores, roughly 95% were above 0 in a later analysis, which found that TCRs clustered in the first cohort also tended to co-occur in the approximately 130 validation repertoires. According to the authors, the approach could potentially be generalized to other disease states and immunological phenotypes. In both the original and validation cohorts, the classifier was reported to diagnose cytomegalovirus status with high specificity and sensitivity. The study gave a list of over 150 TCR beta chains associated with cytomegalovirus. A later analysis had no HLA typing for the validation cohort, so co-occurrence there was scored across all 110 or so repertoires. While some public TCRs were present in many individuals, most TCR sequences turned up only very rarely across donors.

The library was generated by the immunoSEQ multiplex PCR assay. Per the source publication's procedure: To diagnose cytomegalovirus status from the catalog of TCR beta chain sequences, a statistical classification framework was built. TCRdb took over this immuneACCESS table, retaining in-frame rearrangements with V and J assigned. Such tables are incomplete; in checked studies, under half of the missing clones stem from an unresolved V gene, and the remainder is unexplained. V and J calls and clone size follow that table, whereas D and trimming were derived from the DNA. For this sample the table gives 200,000 to 250,000 clones, of which 65% to 85% were detected only once. Roughly an eighth of the sample goes to the ten largest clones. Remarks on this clone: Its antigen is not yet known. Per-base quality was not reported, and no clone a single base away is much larger than it.

CDR1 and CDR2, looked up from the germline V gene (reference sequence), are MNHEY and SMNVEV. The V end loses 4 bases and the J end loses 1 base, and a stretch of 13 bases separates them. There are 15 amino acids in the CDR3, from cysteine to phenylalanine inclusive. Only the CDR3 region is kept as DNA, spanning 45 bases read in frame from base 1. Donors formed part of the validation cohort, which comprised 120 subjects and was distinct from the first cohort of over 500 subjects. The chain uses TRBV27 and TRBJ1-1, with TRBD1 tentatively as D gene (6 bases match). The specimen was PBMCs. This clonotype was sampled from a woman aged 25-40 years in good health and CMV-seropositive. The CDR3 reads CASSWGHQRNTEAFF. The DNA sequence is given as TGTGCCAGCAGTTGGGGACACCAAAGGAACACTGAAGCTTTCTTT.